The source of this T cell receptor beta chain is a study of T cells in Graves' hyperthyroidism and ophthalmopathy. Whole-study results and caveats: Stable hyperthyroidism and ophthalmopathy were separated using 13 V-J signatures.

TCR beta CDR3 regions were amplified from RNA. The TCR CDR3 was amplified in a first-round RT-PCR using the HTBI primer set. In TCRdb, the multiplex PCR reads were re-called with MiXCR into one record per CDR3 protein. The sample has about 700,000 distinct CDR3 sequences, around 13% seen once. CDR3 length: 17 residues. Germline V gives CDR1 LGHDT, CDR2 YNNKEL (reference sequence). With 3 bases clipped from V and 0 bases from J, the junction kept 10 bases outside the gene matches. Hyperthyroidism, newly diagnosed and lasting under 2 months, affected patients aged 18 to 65. Lactation, pregnancy, other autoimmune disease or uncontrolled infection excluded patients. 10 ml fresh peripheral blood yielded the PBMCs. This clonotype was observed many times. The antigen remains undetermined.

The sample was blood. The rearrangement links TRBV3-1 to TRBJ1-1, with TRBD1 matching over 7 bases. This TCR derives from a woman under 30 with Graves' hyperthyroidism. CDR3 region: CASSQDTGTVMNTEAFF. Written as DNA, the CDR3 is TGTGCCAGCAGCCAGGATACCGGGACAGTAATGAACACTGAAGCTTTCTTT.